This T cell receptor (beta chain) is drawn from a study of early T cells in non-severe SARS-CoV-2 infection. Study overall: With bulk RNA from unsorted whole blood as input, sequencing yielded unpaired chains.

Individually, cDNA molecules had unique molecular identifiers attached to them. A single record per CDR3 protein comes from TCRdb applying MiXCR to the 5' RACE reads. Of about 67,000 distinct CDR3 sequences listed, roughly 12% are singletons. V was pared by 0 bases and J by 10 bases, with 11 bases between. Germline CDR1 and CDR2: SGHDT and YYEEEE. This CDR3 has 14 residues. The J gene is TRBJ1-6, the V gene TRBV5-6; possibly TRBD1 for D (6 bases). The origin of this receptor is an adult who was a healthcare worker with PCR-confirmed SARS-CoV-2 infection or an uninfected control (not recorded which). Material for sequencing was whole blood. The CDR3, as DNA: TGTGCCAGCAGCTTGGTAGGGGGAGAATCACCCCTCCACTTT. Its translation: CASSLVGGESPLHF.